This T cell receptor (beta chain) is drawn from a study of shared clonotypes between healthy human individuals. General observations from the study: The sampled material consisted only of blood, and tissue repertoires are likely to differ. Among several donors, roughly 5% of naive CD4 clonotypes were found in common.

Trimming took 0 bases from V and 5 from J, leaving 16 bases between them. The CDR3 covers 17 residues. Germline V lookup: CDR1 MNHEY, CDR2 SMNVEV (reference sequence). With respect to this clone: What it binds is not known.

The authors' processing: Junction-only sequences without quality scores were provided by ImmunoSEQ, so filtering was different. The table came from immunoSEQ multiplex PCR; TCRdb's copy has only in-frame clones and leaves some out. Clone size and the V and J calls come from that table; the DNA yielded D and trimming. The data hold more than 2 million clones, with about 94% observed a single time. The clonotype was recovered from a young man in good health. V is TRBV27 and J is TRBJ2-2; no reliable D call. Sequenced: naive CD4+ T cells sorted from blood. Subset defined: CD45RA+ positively selected. CDR3 region: CASSLSPGRSMTGELFF. The CDR3, as DNA: TGTGCCAGCAGTTTATCTCCAGGACGGTCTATGACCGGGGAGCTGTTTTTT.